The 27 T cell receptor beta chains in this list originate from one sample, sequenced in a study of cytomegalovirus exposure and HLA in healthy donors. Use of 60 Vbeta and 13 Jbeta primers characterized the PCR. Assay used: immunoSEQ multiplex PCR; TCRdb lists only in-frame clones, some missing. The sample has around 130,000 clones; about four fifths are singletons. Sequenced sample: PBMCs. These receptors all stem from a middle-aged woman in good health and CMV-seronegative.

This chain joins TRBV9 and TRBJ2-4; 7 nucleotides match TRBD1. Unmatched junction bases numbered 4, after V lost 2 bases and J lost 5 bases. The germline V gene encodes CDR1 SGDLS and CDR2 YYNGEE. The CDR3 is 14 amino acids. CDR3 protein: CASSVRDSQNIQYF. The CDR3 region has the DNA TGTGCCAGCAGCGTCCGGGACAGCCAAAACATTCAGTACTTC.

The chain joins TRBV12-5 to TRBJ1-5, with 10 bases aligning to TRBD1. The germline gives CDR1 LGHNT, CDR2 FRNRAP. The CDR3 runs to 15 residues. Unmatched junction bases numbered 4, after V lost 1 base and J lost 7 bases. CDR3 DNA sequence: TGTGCTAGTGGTTTGGCCGGACAGGGGGTCCAGCCCCAGCATTTT. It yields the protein CASGLAGQGVQPQHF.

The CDR3 coding sequence is TGTGCCAGCAGCACGACAGGACCGGGACTACGGAGGGTCGAGACTGAAGCTTTCTTT. It codes for CASSTTGPGLRRVETEAFF. This chain uses TRBV7-2 with TRBJ1-1; maybe TRBD1 (6 bases). V was pared by 5 bases and J by 5 bases, with 30 bases between. CDR1 SGHTA and CDR2 FQGNSA come from the germline V gene. The length of the CDR3 is 19 residues. Combining the CDR3 with reference TRBV7-2 and TRBJ1-1 gives the whole variable domain GAGVSQSPSNKVTEKGKDVELRCDPISGHTALYWYRQSLGQGLEFLIYFQGNSAPDKSGLPSDRFSAERTGGSVSTLTIQRTQQEDSAVYLCASSTTGPGLRRVETEAFFGQGTRLTVV.

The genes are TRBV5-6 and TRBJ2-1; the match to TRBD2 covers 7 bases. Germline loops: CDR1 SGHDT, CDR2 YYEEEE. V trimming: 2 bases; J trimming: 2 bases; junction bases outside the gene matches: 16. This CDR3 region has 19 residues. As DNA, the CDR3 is TGTGCCAGCAGCTTAGGGCTAGCGGCAAATACACACCCCTACAATGAGCAGTTCTTC. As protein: CASSLGLAANTHPYNEQFF.

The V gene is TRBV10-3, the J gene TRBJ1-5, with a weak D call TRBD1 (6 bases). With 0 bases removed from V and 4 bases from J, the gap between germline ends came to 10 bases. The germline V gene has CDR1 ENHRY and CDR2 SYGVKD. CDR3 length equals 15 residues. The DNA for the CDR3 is TGTGCCATCAGTGAGTCCGGACAGAAAAATCAGCCCCAGCATTTT. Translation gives CAISESGQKNQPQHF.

The CDR3 spells CASSPQGVNQPQHF. In DNA form, the CDR3 reads TGTGCCAGCAGTCCACAGGGAGTCAATCAGCCCCAGCATTTT. The J gene is TRBJ1-5, the V gene TRBV27; D is possibly TRBD1 (6 bases). The germline CDR1 and CDR2 sequences are MNHEY and SMNVEV (reference sequence). The CDR3 totals 14 residues. V was trimmed by 5 bases and J by 3 bases, leaving 11 bases between them.

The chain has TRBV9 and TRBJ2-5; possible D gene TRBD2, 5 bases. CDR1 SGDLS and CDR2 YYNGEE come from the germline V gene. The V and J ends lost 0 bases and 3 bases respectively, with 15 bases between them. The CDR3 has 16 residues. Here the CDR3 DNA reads TGTGCCAGCAGCGTAGCTAAAACCGGGATGGAAGAGACCCAGTACTTC. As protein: CASSVAKTGMEETQYF.

In DNA, the CDR3 is TGTGCCAGCAGCTCCTCCGGGACAGTAGCCAAAAACATTCAGTACTTC. Protein product: CASSSSGTVAKNIQYF. This chain uses TRBV7-3 with TRBJ2-4; 7 bases are shared with TRBD1. V shed 4 bases and J 0 bases; nucleotides not matched to a gene: 6. Germline V gives CDR1 SGHTA, CDR2 FQGTGA. This CDR3 is 16 amino acids long.

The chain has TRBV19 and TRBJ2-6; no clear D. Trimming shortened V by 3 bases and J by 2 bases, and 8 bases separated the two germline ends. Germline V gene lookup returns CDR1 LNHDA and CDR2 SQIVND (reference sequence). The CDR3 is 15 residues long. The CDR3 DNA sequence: TGTGCCAGTAGTATGTCCCGGGCTGGGGCCAACGTCCTGACTTTC. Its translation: CASSMSRAGANVLTF.

Written as DNA, the CDR3 is TGTGCCAGCAGTTTATCAGGGATCGTGGGCTCCTATAATTCACCCCTCCACTTT. It codes for CASSLSGIVGSYNSPLHF. The chain joins TRBV28 to TRBJ1-6; D possibly corresponds to TRBD1 (5 bases). The germline CDR1 and CDR2 sequences are MDHEN and SYDVKM. The CDR3 has 18 amino acids. V lost 1 base and J 0 bases, leaving 13 bases between the germline ends.

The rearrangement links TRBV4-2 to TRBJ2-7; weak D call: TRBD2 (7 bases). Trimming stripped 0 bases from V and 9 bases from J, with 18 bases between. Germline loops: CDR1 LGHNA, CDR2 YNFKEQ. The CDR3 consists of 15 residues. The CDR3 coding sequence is TGTGCCAGCAGCCAAGATCCCCGGGGGGCCCGGGGGCAGTACTTC. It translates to CASSQDPRGARGQYF.

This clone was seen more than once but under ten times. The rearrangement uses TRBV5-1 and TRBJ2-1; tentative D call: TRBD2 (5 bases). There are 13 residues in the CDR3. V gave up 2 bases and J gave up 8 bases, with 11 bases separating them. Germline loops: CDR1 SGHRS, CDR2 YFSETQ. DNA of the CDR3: TGCGCCAGCAGCTTTGGGGTTAGCGATGAGCAGTTCTTC. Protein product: CASSFGVSDEQFF.

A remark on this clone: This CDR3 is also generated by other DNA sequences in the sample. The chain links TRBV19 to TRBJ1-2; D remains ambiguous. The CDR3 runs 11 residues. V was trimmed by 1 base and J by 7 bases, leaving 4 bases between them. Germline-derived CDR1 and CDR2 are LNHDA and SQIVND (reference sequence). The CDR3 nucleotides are TGTGCCAGTAGTATAGGAGGTGGCTACACCTTC. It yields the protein CASSIGGGYTF. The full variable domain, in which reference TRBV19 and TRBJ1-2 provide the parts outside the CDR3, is DGGITQSPKYLFRKEGQNVTLSCEQNLNHDAMYWYRQDPGQGLRLIYYSQIVNDFQKGDIAEGYSVSREKKESFPLTVTSAQKNPTAFYLCASSIGGGYTFGSGTRLTVV.

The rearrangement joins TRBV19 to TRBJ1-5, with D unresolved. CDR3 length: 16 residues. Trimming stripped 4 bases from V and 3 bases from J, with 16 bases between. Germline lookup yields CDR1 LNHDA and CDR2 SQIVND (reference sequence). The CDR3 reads CASSKRPTGSNQPQHF. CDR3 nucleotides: TGTGCCAGTAGTAAAAGACCCACCGGGTCCAATCAGCCCCAGCATTTT.

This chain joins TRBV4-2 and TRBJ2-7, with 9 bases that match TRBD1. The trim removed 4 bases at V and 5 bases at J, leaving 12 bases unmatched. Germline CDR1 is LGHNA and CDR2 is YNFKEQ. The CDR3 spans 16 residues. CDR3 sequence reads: CASSPATGTGSDEQYF. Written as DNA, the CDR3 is TGTGCCAGCAGCCCGGCGACCGGGACAGGGTCCGACGAGCAGTACTTC.

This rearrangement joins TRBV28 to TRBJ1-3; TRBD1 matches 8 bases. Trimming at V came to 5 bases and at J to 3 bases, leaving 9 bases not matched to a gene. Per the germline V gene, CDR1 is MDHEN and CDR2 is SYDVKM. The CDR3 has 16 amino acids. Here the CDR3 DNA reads TGTGCCAGCAGTCCATCCCAGGGGGCGGGTGGAAACACCATATATTTT. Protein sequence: CASSPSQGAGGNTIYF.

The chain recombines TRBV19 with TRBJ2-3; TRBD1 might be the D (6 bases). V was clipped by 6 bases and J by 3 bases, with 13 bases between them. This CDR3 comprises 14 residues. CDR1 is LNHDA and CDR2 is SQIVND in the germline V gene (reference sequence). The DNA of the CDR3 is TGTGCCAGTAGGACACTCAGGGGTACAGATACGCAGTATTTT. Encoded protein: CASRTLRGTDTQYF.

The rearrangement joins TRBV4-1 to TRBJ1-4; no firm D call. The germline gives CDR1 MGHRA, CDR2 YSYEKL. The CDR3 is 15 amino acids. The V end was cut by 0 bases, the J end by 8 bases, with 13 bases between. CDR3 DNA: TGCGCCAGCAGCCAAGAGGTGCGTGTGTGGGAAAAACTGTTTTTT. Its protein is CASSQEVRVWEKLFF.

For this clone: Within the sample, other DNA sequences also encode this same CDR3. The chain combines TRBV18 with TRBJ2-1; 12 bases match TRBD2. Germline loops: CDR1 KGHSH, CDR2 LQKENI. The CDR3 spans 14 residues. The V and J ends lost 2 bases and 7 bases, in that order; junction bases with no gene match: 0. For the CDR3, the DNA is TGTGCCAGCTCACCAGGACTAGCGGGGAATGAGCAGTTCTTC. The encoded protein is CASSPGLAGNEQFF.

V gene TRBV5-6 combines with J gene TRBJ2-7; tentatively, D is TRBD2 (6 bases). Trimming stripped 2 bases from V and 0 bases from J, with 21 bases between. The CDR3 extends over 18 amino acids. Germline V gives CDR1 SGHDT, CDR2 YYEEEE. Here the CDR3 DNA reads TGTGCCAGCAGCTTACGGGCCCGGGGGTCCGAGTCCTCCTACGAGCAGTACTTC. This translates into CASSLRARGSESSYEQYF.

DNA for the CDR3: TGCGCCAGCAGCTCTGGACAGTCATACACTGAAGCTTTCTTT. This codes for CASSSGQSYTEAFF. This sequence joins TRBV5-1 and TRBJ1-1; D possibly corresponds to TRBD1 (6 bases). Germline V lookup: CDR1 SGHRS, CDR2 YFSETQ. CDR3 length: 14 residues. With 3 bases removed from V and 3 bases from J, the gap between germline ends came to 12 bases.

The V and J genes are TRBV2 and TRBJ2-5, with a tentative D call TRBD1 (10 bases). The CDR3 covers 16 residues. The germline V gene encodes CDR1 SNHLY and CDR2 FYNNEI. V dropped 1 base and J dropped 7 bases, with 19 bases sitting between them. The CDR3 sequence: CASSEGQGARGGTQYF. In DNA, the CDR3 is TGTGCCAGCAGTGAAGGACAGGGGGCGCGGGGGGGGACCCAGTACTTC.

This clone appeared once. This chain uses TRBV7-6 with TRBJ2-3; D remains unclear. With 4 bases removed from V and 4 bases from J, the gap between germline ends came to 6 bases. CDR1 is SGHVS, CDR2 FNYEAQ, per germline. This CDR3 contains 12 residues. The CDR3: CASSSRADTQYF. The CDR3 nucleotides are TGTGCCAGCAGCTCCCGAGCAGATACGCAGTATTTT.

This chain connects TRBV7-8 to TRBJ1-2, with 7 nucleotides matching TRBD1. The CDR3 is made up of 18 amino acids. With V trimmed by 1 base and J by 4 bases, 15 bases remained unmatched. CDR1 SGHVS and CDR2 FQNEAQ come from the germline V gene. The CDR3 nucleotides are TGTGCCAGCAGCTTAGGGATAATGGACAGGAGCCAGACCTATGGCTACACCTTC. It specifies CASSLGIMDRSQTYGYTF.

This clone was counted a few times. The CDR3 DNA follows: TGCGCCAGCAGCCAAGGGTCTCTCGCGGGAGGGCCTCCGTTCTTC. Its translation is CASSQGSLAGGPPFF. The rearrangement joins TRBV4-3 to TRBJ2-1, with 9 bases fitting TRBD2. V trimming: 1 base; J trimming: 15 bases; junction bases outside the gene matches: 13. There are 15 residues in the CDR3. Germline V gene data show CDR1 as LGHNA and CDR2 as YSLEER.

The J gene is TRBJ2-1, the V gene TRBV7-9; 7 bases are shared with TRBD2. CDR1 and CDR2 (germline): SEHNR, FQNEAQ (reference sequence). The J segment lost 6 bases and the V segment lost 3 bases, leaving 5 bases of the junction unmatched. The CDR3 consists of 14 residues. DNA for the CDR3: TGTGCCAGCAGCTTCGGACTAGGAAGCAATGAGCAGTTCTTC. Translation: CASSFGLGSNEQFF.

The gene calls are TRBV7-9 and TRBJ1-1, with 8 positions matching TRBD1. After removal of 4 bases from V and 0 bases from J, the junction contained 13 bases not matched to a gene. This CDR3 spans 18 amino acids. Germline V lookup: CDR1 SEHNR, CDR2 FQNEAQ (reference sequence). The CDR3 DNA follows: TGTGCCAGCAGCTCACCCAGGGGGCTGAACGGGGTGAACACTGAAGCTTTCTTT. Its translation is CASSSPRGLNGVNTEAFF.